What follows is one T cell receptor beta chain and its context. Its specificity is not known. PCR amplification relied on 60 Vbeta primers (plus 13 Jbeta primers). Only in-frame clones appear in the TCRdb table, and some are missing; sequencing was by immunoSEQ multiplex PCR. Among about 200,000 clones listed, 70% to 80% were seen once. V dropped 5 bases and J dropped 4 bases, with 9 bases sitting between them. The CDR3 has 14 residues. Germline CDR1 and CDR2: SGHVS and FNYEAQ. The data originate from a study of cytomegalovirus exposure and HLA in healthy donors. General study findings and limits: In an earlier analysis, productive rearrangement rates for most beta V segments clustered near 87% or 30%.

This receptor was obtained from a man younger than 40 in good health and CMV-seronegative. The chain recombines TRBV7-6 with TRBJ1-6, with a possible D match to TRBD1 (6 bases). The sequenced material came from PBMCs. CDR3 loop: CASSPDSYNSPLHF. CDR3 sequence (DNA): TGTGCCAGCAGCCCGGACAGTTATAATTCACCCCTCCACTTT.